A selection of T cell receptor beta chains follows, all from one sample in a study of blood T cell repertoires in COVID-19. Measured with immunoSEQ multiplex PCR; TCRdb has only the in-frame clones, and not every one. The table has about 140,000 clones, more than 80% seen once. Source material: peripheral blood. These receptors were collected from a human donor in a cohort sampled during active COVID-19. Each CDR3 is given with its conserved first and last residue. Fields, in order: D gene, J gene, V gene, clone size, CDR3 DNA, CDR3 protein. The D gene is left open where the match is weak. For some rows the clone size is stated as once, few or many, or as a class when expanded; others skip it.

>.|TRBJ2-5|TRBV4-2|.
TGTGCCAGCAGCCCGAATTATGGTGCCGGAGAGACCCAGTACTTC
CASSPNYGAGETQYF
>TRBD1|TRBJ1-3|TRBV6-5|.
TGTGCCAGCAGCCTGACAGGGTCCTCTGGAAACACCATATATTTT
CASSLTGSSGNTIYF
>TRBD1|TRBJ1-2|TRBV4-1|.
TGCGCCAGCAGCCAAAATCCGGGACAGACTAACTATGGCTACACCTTC
CASSQNPGQTNYGYTF
>.|TRBJ2-1|TRBV3-1/TRBV3-2|.
TGTGCCAGCAGCCAAGAGGGTCACGTGGGCTTCTTC
CASSQEGHVGFF
>TRBD1|TRBJ2-7|TRBV29-1|once
TGCAGCGTTGGAGGGGGCCCGACTTACGAGCAGTACTTC
CSVGGGPTYEQYF
>TRBD1|TRBJ1-2|TRBV5-5|few
TGTGCCAGCAGCTCTGGGACAGGGAGGGACTATGGCTACACCTTC
CASSSGTGRDYGYTF
>.|TRBJ1-2|TRBV6-1|.
TGTGCCAGCAGTGAAAGAGGGGGTAACTATGGCTACACCTTC
CASSERGGNYGYTF
>TRBD2|TRBJ2-5|TRBV27|few
TGTGCCAGCAGGGCGGGGGGGCCGAAGACCCAGTACTTC
CASRAGGPKTQYF
>.|TRBJ1-5|TRBV2|few
TGTGCCAGCAGTGAAGGTGGGGGGGCGGTGGTTCAGCCCCAGCATTTT
CASSEGGGAVVQPQHF
>.|TRBJ2-3|TRBV7-9|.
TGTGCCAGCAGCTTAGGGCAGGTCAACACAGATACGCAGTATTTT
CASSLGQVNTDTQYF
>.|TRBJ2-5|TRBV3-1/TRBV3-2|.
TGTGCCAGCAGCCTACAGGGATCGGGGACCCAGTACTTC
CASSLQGSGTQYF
>.|TRBJ1-4|TRBV2|.
TGTGCCAGCAGTGTTGGCAGGATTGGTGAAAAACTGTTTTTT
CASSVGRIGEKLFF
>TRBD1|TRBJ1-4|TRBV27|few
TGTGCCAGCAGTTCGGACAGGGTGGGTGAAAAACTGTTTTTT
CASSSDRVGEKLFF
>TRBD2|TRBJ2-7|TRBV2|.
TGTGCCAGCAGTGCCTCGAGCGGGGGGTCCTACGAGCAGTACTTC
CASSASSGGSYEQYF
>.|TRBJ2-7|TRBV29-1|.
TGCAGCGTTGCTGACAGCTCCTACGAGCAGTACTTC
CSVADSSYEQYF
>TRBD1|TRBJ1-1|TRBV5-4|.
TGTGCCAGCAGCCGGACAGGGGTAAACACTGAAGCTTTCTTT
CASSRTGVNTEAFF
>.|TRBJ1-4|TRBV5-1|.
TGCGCCAGCAGCTTGGTTCCAGGGCAGAATGAAAAACTGTTTTTT
CASSLVPGQNEKLFF
>TRBD2|TRBJ2-1|TRBV6-2/TRBV6-3|.
TGTGCCAGCAGCCCAGGGACTAGCGGGGGGGCCCCCTACAATGAGCAGTTCTTC
CASSPGTSGGAPYNEQFF
>.|TRBJ1-5|TRBV28|.
TGTGCCAGCAGTTCAACCGGCAGGGGCAATCAGCCCCAGCATTTT
CASSSTGRGNQPQHF
>.|TRBJ1-2|TRBV12-3/TRBV12-4|.
TGTGCCAGCCACCCGCCAGGGAACTATGGCTACACCTTC
CASHPPGNYGYTF
>.|TRBJ2-5|TRBV3-1/TRBV3-2|.
TGTGCCAGCAGCCGGGGGCGGGAGACCCAGTACTTC
CASSRGRETQYF
>TRBD2|TRBJ2-5|TRBV18|.
TGTGCCAGCTCACCACGAGCAAGCGGGGAAGAGACCCAGTACTTC
CASSPRASGEETQYF
>TRBD1|TRBJ1-3|TRBV28|.
TGTGCCAGCAGCCGACAGGGGATCCCTGGAAACACCATATATTTT
CASSRQGIPGNTIYF
>TRBD1|TRBJ1-1|TRBV5-1|.
TGCGCCAGCAGCTTGGATCAGGGGGACACTGAAGCTTTCTTT
CASSLDQGDTEAFF
>TRBD2|TRBJ2-1|TRBV28|once
TGTGCCAGCAGCGAAGTAGCGGGGGGGCACAATGAGCAGTTCTTC
CASSEVAGGHNEQFF
>TRBD1|TRBJ1-1|TRBV2|.
TGTGCCAGCAGTGCGAGACAGGGGAGCACTGAAGCTTTCTTT
CASSARQGSTEAFF
>.|TRBJ1-3|TRBV28|.
TGTGCCAGCAGGGGAGGCGGAAACACCATATATTTT
CASRGGGNTIYF
>.|TRBJ2-1|TRBV19|.
TGTGCCAGTACGCGGCAGGGGAGCAACAATGAGCAGTTCTTC
CASTRQGSNNEQFF
>TRBD1|TRBJ2-7|TRBV15|once
TGTGCCACCAGCGTGGGGGGGACAGGGACCTACGAGCAGTACTTC
CATSVGGTGTYEQYF
>.|TRBJ2-6|TRBV5-1|.
TGCGCCAGCAGCTCCGGACACAACTCTGGGGCCAACGTCCTGACTTTC
CASSSGHNSGANVLTF
>.|TRBJ1-3|TRBV5-1|.
TGCGCCAGCAGCTTGGACAGGGCAAACACCATATATTTT
CASSLDRANTIYF
>TRBD1|TRBJ1-5|TRBV6-1|.
TGTGCCAGCAGTGTCCCAGATCGGGACAGGGCTGGAAATCAGCCCCAGCATTTT
CASSVPDRDRAGNQPQHF
>TRBD1|TRBJ1-5|TRBV28|.
TGTGCCAGCAGTTTATCGACAGGGGGCGCCCCTCAGCCCCAGCATTTT
CASSLSTGGAPQPQHF
>.|TRBJ2-7|TRBV6-1|.
TGTGCCAGCAGTGAAGGCGGGACGAACTACGAGCAGTACTTC
CASSEGGTNYEQYF
>TRBD1|TRBJ2-3|TRBV28|.
TGTGCCAGCATACCCACAGGGGGCGGCCCAGATACGCAGTATTTT
CASIPTGGGPDTQYF
>.|TRBJ2-7|TRBV28|.
TGTGCCAGCAGTGAGGGGGTGATTTCCTACGAGCAGTACTTC
CASSEGVISYEQYF
>.|TRBJ2-1|TRBV19|once
TGTGCCAGTAGACAAACAGGGTCCGATGAGCAGTTCTTC
CASRQTGSDEQFF
>TRBD1|TRBJ1-3|TRBV19|.
TGTGCCAGTTCGCTTGACAGGGGTTTTTCTGGAAACACCATATATTTT
CASSLDRGFSGNTIYF
>TRBD2|TRBJ2-1|TRBV7-9|.
TGTGCCAGCAGCTTGTATAGCGGGGGGCCTACTGAGCAGTTCTTC
CASSLYSGGPTEQFF
>.|TRBJ2-5|TRBV28|.
TGTGCCAGCAGTTTCCCCCCCCCGGCAGGCGAGACCCAGTACTTC
CASSFPPPAGETQYF
>.|TRBJ1-4|TRBV28|.
TGTGCCAGCATTTGGGGGGGGAGTTCGGCTAATGAAAAACTGTTTTTT
CASIWGGSSANEKLFF
>.|TRBJ2-2|TRBV4-2|.
TGTGCCAGCAGCCACGGGACTGCGAACACCGGGGAGCTGTTTTTT
CASSHGTANTGELFF
>TRBD1|TRBJ1-1|TRBV19|.
TGTGCCAGTAGAACAGGGGGCTTTCCTAGCGGCACTGAAGCTTTCTTT
CASRTGGFPSGTEAFF
>.|TRBJ2-3|TRBV18|.
TGTGCCAGCTCACCGCTAGGAGGGGATACGCAGTATTTT
CASSPLGGDTQYF
>TRBD1|TRBJ1-5|TRBV10-3|.
TGTGCCATCAGTGAGTCGGGTGGGACAGGGAATCAGCCCCAGCATTTT
CAISESGGTGNQPQHF